This section outlines one TCR beta chain sequence together with its context. The antigen is unknown. CDR3 length equals 14 residues. Germline V gene sequence: CDR1 DFQATT, CDR2 SNEGSKA (reference sequence). V was clipped by 4 bases and J by 4 bases, with 16 bases between them. This specimen comes from a study of blood T cells in healthy people across ages. Study-wide results and caveats: Because sorting was not performed, PBMCs prevented conclusive naive versus antigen-experienced comparison. TCR beta diversity tracked closely with naive T cell percentage.

A second about 6 to 12 cycle PCR used barcoded and J-beta primers. TCRdb re-analysed the 5' RACE reads in MiXCR, keeping a single row per CDR3 protein. The sample has approximately 350,000 distinct CDR3 sequences, approximately 52% seen once; the top ten hold about 54%. V and J are TRBV20-1 and TRBJ2-5; D is perhaps TRBD1 or TRBD2 (5 bases each). This sequence originates from a man aged 55 to 70 in good health. The sequencing input was blood. CDR3 sequence reads: CSAIVRHGGETQYF. DNA for the CDR3: TGCAGTGCTATTGTTCGGCATGGGGGAGAGACCCAGTACTTC.